This T cell receptor (beta chain) came from a study of response to subunit inactivated influenza vaccine (dated by TCRdb to 2016 to 2019). Study-level background: Deep quantitative profiling of the T cell receptor repertoire was used in the study to follow responses to a trivalent subunit inactivated influenza vaccine.

V sheds 1 base and J sheds 3 bases, leaving 6 bases between their ends. CDR3 length: 14 amino acids, cysteine to phenylalanine. The entry retains the CDR3 DNA only, 42 bases that are in frame from base 1. Overall study outcomes, separate from this receptor: The authors proposed that each seasonal influenza vaccination may bring in only a limited number of new T cells.

This clonotype came up once. This clone's antigen is unknown. No qualities accompany the bases; no much larger clone lies one base away. One read offers little support. The library was made by RT-PCR. The sequencing machine was an Illumina HiSeq 2500. In TCRdb, the public reads were trimmed at Q25 with fastp and aligned with MiXCR, with productive beta chains retained. Each entry merges the rows of one CDR3 protein and shows their most common DNA and genes. The sample profile shows about 650,000 distinct CDR3 sequences; more than 15% of them were found once. The ten largest make up around a tenth of the sample.

The V and J genes are TRBV12-3 or TRBV12-4 and TRBJ1-4; no D gene is confidently identified. The material sequenced was PBMCs from blood, taken about 13 days after vaccination. This TCR derives from a man aged 45 to 65 who received an inactivated influenza vaccine. Donor details come from another sample of the same person, matched by shared clones. Here the CDR3 is given as CASSLGAANEKLFF. Read as DNA, the sequence is TGTGCCAGCAGTTTAGGCGCAGCTAATGAAAAACTGTTTTTT.